The 20 T cell receptor beta chains below were found in one sample sequenced in a study of shared clonotypes between healthy human individuals. The repertoire was sequenced with immunoSEQ multiplex PCR; TCRdb's copy has only in-frame clones and lacks some. The table lists 400,000 to 550,000 clones, around three quarters of them singletons. Sequencing input: PBMCs. These receptors came from a middle-aged woman in good health. Some clones in this sample may be carry-over from other donors' samples.

This clone was observed a handful of times. The sample holds other DNA sequences that translate to the same CDR3. The chain is built from TRBV2 and TRBJ2-7; no definite D call. The germline CDR1 and CDR2 sequences are SNHLY and FYNNEI. CDR3 length: 10 residues. The V gene lost 5 bases and the J gene lost 1 base, with 0 bases spanning the gap. As DNA, the CDR3 is TGTGCCAGCAGTTCCTACGAGCAGTACTTC. Amino acid sequence: CASSSYEQYF.

This clone was counted between two and nine times. This chain connects TRBV27 to TRBJ2-7, with 7 bases lining up with TRBD2. The CDR3 contains 14 residues. V lost 1 base and J lost 5; bases outside the gene matches: 5. In germline, CDR1 is MNHEY, CDR2 SMNVEV (reference sequence). The CDR3, as DNA: TGTGCCAGCAGTTTATGGGAGGGCCTCAACGAGCAGTACTTC. Protein sequence: CASSLWEGLNEQYF.

This clone was observed a few times. The chain recombines TRBV5-5 with TRBJ2-2; the match to TRBD1 covers 8 bases. This CDR3 region has 18 residues. V lost 4 bases to trimming and J lost 6 bases; unmatched junction nucleotides: 17. Per the germline V gene, CDR1 is SGHKS and CDR2 is YYEKEE (reference sequence). CDR3: CASSLTGRGQGVPGELFF. The CDR3 DNA sequence: TGTGCCAGCAGCCTCACCGGCAGGGGGCAAGGTGTCCCCGGGGAGCTGTTTTTT. The entire variable domain, with the rest obtained from reference TRBV5-5 and TRBJ2-2, is as follows: DAGVTQSPTHLIKTRGQQVTLRCSPISGHKSVSWYQQVLGQGPQFIFQYYEKEERGRGNFPDRFSARQFPNYSSELNVNALLLGDSALYLCASSLTGRGQGVPGELFFGEGSRLTVL.

The chain has TRBV5-5 and TRBJ1-4; D remains ambiguous. Germline CDR1 reads SGHKS; CDR2 reads YYEKEE (reference sequence). The CDR3 has 13 amino acids. V lost 7 bases, J lost 0 bases, and 7 bases lay in between. The CDR3 sequence: CASGPATNEKLFF. CDR3 DNA sequence: TGTGCCAGCGGACCTGCAACTAATGAAAAACTGTTTTTT.

V usage is TRBV7-8 and J usage is TRBJ2-3; D not certain. CDR1 is SGHVS and CDR2 is FQNEAQ in the germline V gene. The V and J ends lost 1 base and 6 bases respectively, with 11 bases between them. This CDR3 has 14 amino acids. CDR3 region: CASSLGFGSDTQYF. The CDR3 DNA sequence: TGTGCCAGCAGCTTAGGTTTTGGTAGCGATACGCAGTATTTT.

The genes are TRBV10-2 and TRBJ2-1; a weak D match, TRBD2 (5 bases). The CDR3 sequence is 13 residues long. Trimming removed 6 bases at V and 6 bases at J, with 12 bases between. Germline assignment: CDR1 WSHSY and CDR2 SAAADI. Here the CDR3 reads CASRSSLFNEQFF. DNA for the CDR3: TGCGCCAGCAGGTCTAGCTTATTCAATGAGCAGTTCTTC.

The CDR3 loop is CASSYSIAGGTYEQYF. The CDR3 bases are TGTGCCAGCAGTTACTCGATAGCAGGGGGTACCTACGAGCAGTACTTC. The chain employs TRBV6-6 and TRBJ2-7, with 7 bases that match TRBD1. The J segment lost 2 bases and the V segment lost 0 bases, leaving 7 bases of the junction unmatched. The CDR3 totals 16 residues. The germline gives CDR1 MNHNY, CDR2 SVGAGI (reference sequence).

In its sample, this clone was seen a few times. This chain connects TRBV6-5 to TRBJ1-1; 9 bases map to TRBD1. Germline lookup yields CDR1 MNHEY and CDR2 SVGAGI. The CDR3 loop spans 15 amino acids. J was trimmed by 4 bases and V by 6 bases; bases with no gene match: 9. The CDR3 bases are TGTGCCAGCAGACCTACCGGGACAGGGCTCACTGAAGCTTTCTTT. This gives the protein CASRPTGTGLTEAFF.

The chain links TRBV5-1 to TRBJ1-1; D is undetermined. The V gene's germline CDR1 is SGHRS and CDR2 YFSETQ. The CDR3 is made up of 15 amino acids. V lost 0 bases and J 0 bases, leaving 9 bases between the germline ends. The CDR3 region is CASSLAPGMNTEAFF. CDR3 DNA sequence: TGCGCCAGCAGCTTGGCCCCAGGTATGAACACTGAAGCTTTCTTT.

This clone was seen only once. This chain links TRBV19 with TRBJ1-1; the match to TRBD1 covers 8 bases. CDR3 length: 18 amino acids. V gave up 4 bases and J gave up 5 bases; unmatched junction bases: 18. Germline CDR1 LNHDA, CDR2 SQIVND (reference sequence). The CDR3 here is CASSKTPGQVTSGTEAFF. The DNA of the CDR3 is TGTGCCAGTAGTAAAACGCCGGGACAGGTCACCTCGGGGACTGAAGCTTTCTTT.

In its sample, this clone was seen once. CDR3 region: CASSIAPGLGREQYF. The CDR3 DNA is TGTGCCAGTAGTATAGCCCCAGGACTGGGTCGGGAGCAGTACTTC. The V gene is TRBV19, the J gene TRBJ2-7; TRBD2 might be the D (5 bases). Trimming removed 1 base at V and 7 bases at J, with 17 bases between. This CDR3 comprises 15 residues. Germline CDR1 is LNHDA and CDR2 is SQIVND (reference sequence).

This clone was picked up a small number of times. V is TRBV11-2 and J is TRBJ1-2; tentatively, D is TRBD1 (5 bases). CDR3 size: 15 residues. Trimming removed 4 bases from V and 8 bases from J, with 20 bases in between. Germline V lookup: CDR1 SGHAT, CDR2 FQNNGV. CDR3 in DNA: TGTGCCAGCAGCTCTGTTTCAGGGAGGAGACCCGGCTACACCTTC. Protein: CASSSVSGRRPGYTF.

This chain connects TRBV19 to TRBJ2-4; 11 bases fit TRBD1. CDR3 length equals 15 residues. J was trimmed by 3 bases and V by 6 bases; bases with no gene match: 4. CDR1 is LNHDA and CDR2 is SQIVND in the germline V gene (reference sequence). The CDR3 loop reads CASRDRGLGKNIQYF. CDR3 bases: TGTGCCAGTAGGGACAGGGGGCTAGGCAAAAACATTCAGTACTTC. Complete variable domain (other parts from reference TRBV19 and TRBJ2-4): DGGITQSPKYLFRKEGQNVTLSCEQNLNHDAMYWYRQDPGQGLRLIYYSQIVNDFQKGDIAEGYSVSREKKESFPLTVTSAQKNPTAFYLCASRDRGLGKNIQYFGAGTRLSVL.

The chain joins TRBV6-6 to TRBJ1-1, with D tentatively TRBD1 (6 bases). The CDR3 consists of 12 residues. The germline V gene encodes CDR1 MNHNY and CDR2 SVGAGI (reference sequence). Trimming pared 4 bases from V and 7 bases from J, leaving 10 bases between. The CDR3 DNA sequence: TGTGCCAGCAGTTCGGGACAACATGAAGCTTTCTTT. Translating it yields CASSSGQHEAFF.

DNA of the CDR3: TGTGCCACCAGCAGAGGGGGTAACACTGAAGCTTTCTTT. This gives the protein CATSRGGNTEAFF. This rearrangement joins TRBV15 to TRBJ1-1; D not resolved. This CDR3 has 13 residues. CDR1 is LNHNV and CDR2 is YYDKDF in the germline V gene (reference sequence). V lost 1 base and J 2 bases, leaving 5 bases between the germline ends.

The chain uses TRBV10-3 and TRBJ1-2; D uncertain. Germline V gives CDR1 ENHRY, CDR2 SYGVKD. The CDR3 consists of 15 residues. V was shortened by 3 bases and J by 8 bases, with 19 bases between the two germline ends. The CDR3 sequence: CAISDFGSTLGGYTF. The CDR3 coding sequence is TGTGCCATCAGTGACTTTGGGTCCACTCTAGGCGGCTACACCTTC.

This chain links TRBV5-6 with TRBJ2-7; the D is unclear. Germline CDR1 and CDR2: SGHDT and YYEEEE. CDR3 length equals 12 residues. The germline V and J ends were trimmed by 2 bases and 8 bases, with 11 bases remaining between them. The CDR3 DNA is TGTGCCAGCAGCTTATACGTCAACCAGCAGTACTTC. Its translation: CASSLYVNQQYF. Full variable domain (outside the CDR3, taken from reference TRBV5-6 and TRBJ2-7): DAGVTQSPTHLIKTRGQQVTLRCSPKSGHDTVSWYQQALGQGPQFIFQYYEEEERQRGNFPDRFSGHQFPNYSSELNVNALLLGDSALYLCASSLYVNQQYFGPGTRLTVT.

The chain links TRBV4-1 to TRBJ2-3; D possibly corresponds to TRBD2 (5 bases). V was pared by 4 bases and J by 0 bases, with 8 bases between. Germline CDR1 and CDR2: MGHRA and YSYEKL. The CDR3 runs 14 residues. The CDR3 region is CASSPWTSTDTQYF. The DNA for the CDR3 is TGCGCCAGCAGCCCTTGGACTAGCACAGATACGCAGTATTTT.

This clone has just one count. The rearrangement joins TRBV11-2 to TRBJ1-1, with D perhaps TRBD1 (5 bases). The CDR3 consists of 16 residues. V lost 1 base and J 1 base, leaving 13 bases between the germline ends. CDR1 SGHAT and CDR2 FQNNGV come from the germline V gene. CDR3 sequence: CASSLVRGVTNTEAFF. The CDR3 bases are TGTGCCAGCAGCTTAGTTAGGGGAGTGACGAACACTGAAGCTTTCTTT.

The J gene is TRBJ1-2, the V gene TRBV7-9; D not resolved. The CDR3 is 14 residues long. V was pared by 5 bases and J by 6 bases, with 16 bases between. Germline CDR1 and CDR2: SEHNR and FQNEAQ (reference sequence). As DNA, the CDR3 is TGTGCCAGCAGCCCCGGAGGGAAAATTGATGGCTACACCTTC. Its protein is CASSPGGKIDGYTF.